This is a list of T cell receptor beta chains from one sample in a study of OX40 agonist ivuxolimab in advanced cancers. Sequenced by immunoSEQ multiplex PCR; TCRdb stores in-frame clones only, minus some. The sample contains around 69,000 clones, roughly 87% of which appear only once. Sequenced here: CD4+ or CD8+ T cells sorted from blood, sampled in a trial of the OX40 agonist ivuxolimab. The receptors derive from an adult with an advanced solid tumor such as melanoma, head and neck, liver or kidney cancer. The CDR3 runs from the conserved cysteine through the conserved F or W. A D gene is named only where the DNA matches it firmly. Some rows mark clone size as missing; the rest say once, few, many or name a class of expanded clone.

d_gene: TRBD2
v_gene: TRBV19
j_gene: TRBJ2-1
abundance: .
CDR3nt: TGTGCCAGTAGTCAGTCGACTAGCGGGAGGGCCGATGAGCAGTTCTTC
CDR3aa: CASSQSTSGRADEQFF

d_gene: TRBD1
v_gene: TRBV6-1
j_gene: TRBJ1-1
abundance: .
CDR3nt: TGTGCCAGCGAAACAGACAGGGGGTACACTGAAGCTTTCTTT
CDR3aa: CASETDRGYTEAFF

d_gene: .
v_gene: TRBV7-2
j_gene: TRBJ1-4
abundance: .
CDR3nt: TGTGCCAGCAGCTTAGCGTATGGGGCAAGCGAAAAACTGTTTTTT
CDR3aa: CASSLAYGASEKLFF

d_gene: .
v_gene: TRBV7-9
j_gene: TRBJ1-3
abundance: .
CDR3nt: TGTGCCAGCAGCCAGACTAACTCTGGAAACACCATATATTTT
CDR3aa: CASSQTNSGNTIYF

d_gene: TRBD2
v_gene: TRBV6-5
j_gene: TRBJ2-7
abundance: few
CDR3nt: TGTGCCAGCAGTTACTCGCCGGGAGGGTTCTACGAGCAGTACTTC
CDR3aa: CASSYSPGGFYEQYF

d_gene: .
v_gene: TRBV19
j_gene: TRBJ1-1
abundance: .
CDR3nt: TGTGCCAGTATCCCAAGTGGGGCGATGAACACTGAAGCTTTCTTT
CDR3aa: CASIPSGAMNTEAFF

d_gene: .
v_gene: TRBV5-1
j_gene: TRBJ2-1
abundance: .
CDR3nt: TGCGCCAGCAGCTTGGGTGAGGGTAGCTCCTACAATGAGCAGTTCTTC
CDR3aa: CASSLGEGSSYNEQFF

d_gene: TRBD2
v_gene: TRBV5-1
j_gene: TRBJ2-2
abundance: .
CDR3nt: TGCGCCAGCAGCTTTAGGGCTAGCGGGAGCACCGGGGAGCTGTTTTTT
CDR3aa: CASSFRASGSTGELFF

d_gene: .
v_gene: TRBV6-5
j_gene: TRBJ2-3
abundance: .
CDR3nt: TGTGCCAGCGGGACTGTTCCTAGCACAGATACGCAGTATTTT
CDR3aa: CASGTVPSTDTQYF

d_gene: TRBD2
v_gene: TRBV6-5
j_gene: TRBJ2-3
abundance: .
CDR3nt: TGTGCCAGCAGTTGGGCTAGCGGGAGTTCAGATACGCAGTATTTT
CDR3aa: CASSWASGSSDTQYF

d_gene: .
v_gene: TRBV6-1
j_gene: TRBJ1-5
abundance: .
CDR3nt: TGTGCCAGCAATATACAGGGAGATCAGCCCCAGCATTTT
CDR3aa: CASNIQGDQPQHF

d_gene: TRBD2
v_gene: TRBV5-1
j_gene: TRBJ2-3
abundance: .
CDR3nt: TGCGCCAGCAGCTTGGTAGCGGGTAGCACAGATACGCAGTATTTT
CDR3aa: CASSLVAGSTDTQYF

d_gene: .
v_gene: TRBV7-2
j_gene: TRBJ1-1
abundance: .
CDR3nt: TGTGCCAGCAGCCCACAGGGTTGGACTGAAGCTTTCTTT
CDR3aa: CASSPQGWTEAFF

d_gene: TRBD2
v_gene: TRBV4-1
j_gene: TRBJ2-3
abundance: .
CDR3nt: TGCGCCAGCAGCCAAGGATTAGCGGGTGGGATGGGGAGCACAGATACGCAGTATTTT
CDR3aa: CASSQGLAGGMGSTDTQYF

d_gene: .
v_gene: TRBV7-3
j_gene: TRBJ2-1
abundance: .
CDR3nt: TGTGCCAGCAGCGCTAACCCATCCGGGACGGGTAATGAGCAGTTCTTC
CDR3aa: CASSANPSGTGNEQFF

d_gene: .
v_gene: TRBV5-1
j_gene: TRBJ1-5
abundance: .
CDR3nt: TGCGCCAGCAGCCCGGAAGCAGGGGATCAGCCCCAGCATTTT
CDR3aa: CASSPEAGDQPQHF

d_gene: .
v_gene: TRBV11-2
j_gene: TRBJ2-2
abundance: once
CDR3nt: TGTGCCAGCAGCTTAGCCGGGTGGGCAGATGACGCCGGGGAGCTGTTTTTT
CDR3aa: CASSLAGWADDAGELFF

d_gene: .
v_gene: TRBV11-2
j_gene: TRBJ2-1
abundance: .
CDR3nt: TGTGCCAGCAGCCCCCCGGGGAATGAGCAGTTCTTC
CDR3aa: CASSPPGNEQFF

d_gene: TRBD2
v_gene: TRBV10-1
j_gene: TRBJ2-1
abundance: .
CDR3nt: TGCGCCAGCAGGGGGGTAGCGGGATCTCCGTCCTACAATGAGCAGTTCTTC
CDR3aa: CASRGVAGSPSYNEQFF

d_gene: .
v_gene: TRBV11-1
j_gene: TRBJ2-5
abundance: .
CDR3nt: TGTGCCAGCAGCTTAGGAGAGACCCAGTACTTC
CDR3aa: CASSLGETQYF

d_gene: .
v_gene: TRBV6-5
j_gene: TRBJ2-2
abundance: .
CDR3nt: TGTGCCAGCGGAAGGGGGGCCGGGGAGCTGTTTTTT
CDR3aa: CASGRGAGELFF

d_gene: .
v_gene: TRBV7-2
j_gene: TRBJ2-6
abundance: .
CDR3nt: TGTGCCAGCAGCTTAAATTCGGGGGCCAACGTCCTGACTTTC
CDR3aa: CASSLNSGANVLTF

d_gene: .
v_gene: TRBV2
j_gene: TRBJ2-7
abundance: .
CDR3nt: TGTGCCAGCACCCTCGCGGGACCAAAATACGAGCAGTACTTC
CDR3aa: CASTLAGPKYEQYF

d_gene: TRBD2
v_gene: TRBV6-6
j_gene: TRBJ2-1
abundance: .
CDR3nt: TGTGCCAGCCGACTAGCGGGAGTGACCTACAATGAGCAGTTCTTC
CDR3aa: CASRLAGVTYNEQFF

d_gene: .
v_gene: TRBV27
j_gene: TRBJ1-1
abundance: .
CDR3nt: TGTGCCAGCAGTTCAGAGGTAGGAACTGAAGCTTTCTTT
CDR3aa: CASSSEVGTEAFF

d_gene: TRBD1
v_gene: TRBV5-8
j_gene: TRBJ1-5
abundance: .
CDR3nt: TGTGCCAGCAGCTCTCGGACAGGGTCGAATGCCCAGCATTTT
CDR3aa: CASSSRTGSNAQHF

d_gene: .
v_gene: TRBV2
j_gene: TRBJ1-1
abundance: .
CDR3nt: TGTGCCAGCAGAGATGGACAATTGAACACTGAAGCTTTCTTT
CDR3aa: CASRDGQLNTEAFF

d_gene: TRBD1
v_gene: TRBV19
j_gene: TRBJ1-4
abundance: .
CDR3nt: TGTGCCAGTAGTAGATTCGGGACAGGGGACTTAAAAGAAAAACTGTTTTTT
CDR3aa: CASSRFGTGDLKEKLFF

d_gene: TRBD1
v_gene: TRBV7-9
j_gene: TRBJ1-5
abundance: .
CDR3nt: TGTGCCAGCAGCTCCACGGACAGGGGCAATCAGCCCCAGCATTTT
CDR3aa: CASSSTDRGNQPQHF

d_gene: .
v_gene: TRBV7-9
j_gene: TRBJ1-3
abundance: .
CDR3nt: TGTGCCAGCAGCCCAGTAATGGGCTCTGGAAACACCATATATTTT
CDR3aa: CASSPVMGSGNTIYF

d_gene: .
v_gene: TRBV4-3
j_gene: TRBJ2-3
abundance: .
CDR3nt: TGCGCCAGCAGCCAAGATCCAGCGACTAGCACAGATACGCAGTATTTT
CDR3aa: CASSQDPATSTDTQYF

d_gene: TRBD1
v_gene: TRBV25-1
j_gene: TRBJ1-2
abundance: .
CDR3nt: TGTGCCAGCAGTGTTGACAGGGGAAATGGCTACACCTTC
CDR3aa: CASSVDRGNGYTF

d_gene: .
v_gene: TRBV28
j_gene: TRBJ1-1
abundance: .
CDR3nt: TGTGCCAGCAGATTGGACCTAAACACTGAAGCTTTCTTT
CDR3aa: CASRLDLNTEAFF

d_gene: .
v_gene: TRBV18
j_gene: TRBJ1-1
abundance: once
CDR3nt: TGTGCCAGCTCACCCCAATCGGACACTGAAGCTTTCTTT
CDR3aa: CASSPQSDTEAFF

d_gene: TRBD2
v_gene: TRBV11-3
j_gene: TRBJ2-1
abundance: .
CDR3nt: TGTGCCAGCAGAAGGGACTACTCCTACAATGAGCAGTTCTTC
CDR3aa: CASRRDYSYNEQFF

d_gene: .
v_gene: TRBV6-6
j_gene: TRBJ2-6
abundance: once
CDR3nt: TGTGCCAGCTTTCTGTTCGGGGCCAACGTCCTGACTTTC
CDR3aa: CASFLFGANVLTF

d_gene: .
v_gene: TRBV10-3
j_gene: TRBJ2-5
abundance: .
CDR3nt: TGTGCCATCAGTGGGGGCGGTGAAGAGACCCAGTACTTC
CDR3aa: CAISGGGEETQYF

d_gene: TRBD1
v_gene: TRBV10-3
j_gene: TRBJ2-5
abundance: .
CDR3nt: TGTGCCATCAGTGGACAGGGCCGAGAGACCCAGTACTTC
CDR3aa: CAISGQGRETQYF

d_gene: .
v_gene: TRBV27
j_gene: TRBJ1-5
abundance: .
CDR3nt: TGTGCCAGCAGTCTCCGGGGGGCAATTGAGCCCCAGCATTTT
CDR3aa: CASSLRGAIEPQHF

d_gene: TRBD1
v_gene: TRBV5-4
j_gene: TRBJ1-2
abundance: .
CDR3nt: TGTGCCAGCAGAGGGACAGGGAGTGGCTACACCTTC
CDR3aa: CASRGTGSGYTF

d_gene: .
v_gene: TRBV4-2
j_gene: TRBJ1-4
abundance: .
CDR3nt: TGTGCCAGCAGCCAAGGAGACGATGAAAAACTGTTTTTT
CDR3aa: CASSQGDDEKLFF

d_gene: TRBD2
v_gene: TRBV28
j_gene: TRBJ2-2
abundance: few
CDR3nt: TGTGCCAGCACTGGCGGGAGGTACACCGGGGAGCTGTTTTTT
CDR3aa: CASTGGRYTGELFF

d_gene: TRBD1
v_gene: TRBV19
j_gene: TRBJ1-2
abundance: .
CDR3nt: TGTGCCAGTAGTAATAACCTCGGGACAGGCTATGGCTACACCTTC
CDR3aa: CASSNNLGTGYGYTF

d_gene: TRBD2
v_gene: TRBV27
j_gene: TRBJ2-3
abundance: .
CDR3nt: TGTGCCAGCAGGCCGCTAGCGGGACTTAGGGCAGATACGCAGTATTTT
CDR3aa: CASRPLAGLRADTQYF

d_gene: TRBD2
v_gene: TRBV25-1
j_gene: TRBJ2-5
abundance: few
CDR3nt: TGTGCCAGCAGTGAATTTGGGGGAGGGGAGACCCAGTACTTC
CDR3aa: CASSEFGGGETQYF

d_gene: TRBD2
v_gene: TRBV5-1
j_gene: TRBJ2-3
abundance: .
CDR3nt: TGCGCCAGCAGCTTGATTGGGACTAGCGGGCCGTTCACAGATACGCAGTATTTT
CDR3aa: CASSLIGTSGPFTDTQYF

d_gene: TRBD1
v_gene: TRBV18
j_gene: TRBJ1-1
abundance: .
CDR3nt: TGTGCCAGCTCACCCTGGACAGGGAACACTGAAGCTTTCTTT
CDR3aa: CASSPWTGNTEAFF

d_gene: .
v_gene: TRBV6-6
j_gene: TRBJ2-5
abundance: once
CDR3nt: TGTGCCAGCAGGTCGGGACCCCCGAGGGAGACCCAGTACTTC
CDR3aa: CASRSGPPRETQYF

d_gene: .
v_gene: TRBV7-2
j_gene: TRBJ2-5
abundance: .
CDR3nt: TGTGCCAGCAGCTTTACGGTGGGACAAGAGACCCAGTACTTC
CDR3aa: CASSFTVGQETQYF

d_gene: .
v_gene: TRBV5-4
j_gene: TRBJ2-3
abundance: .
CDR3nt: TGTGCCAGCAGCTTGTCCTCTGGTACGCAGTATTTT
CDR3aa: CASSLSSGTQYF